The 13 T cell receptor beta chains below come from one sample, sequenced in a study of control samples from healthy donors and cancer patients. Assay: immunoSEQ multiplex PCR; the TCRdb copy retains only in-frame clones and omits some. The sample consists of almost 90,000 clones, roughly 86% of them appearing once. The sequenced material came from blood. The receptors come from a man younger than 45 in good health.

The chain employs TRBV7-2 and TRBJ1-2; 7 positions match TRBD1. This CDR3 contains 14 residues. Trimming at V came to 5 bases and at J to 4 bases, leaving 7 bases not matched to a gene. Germline V gene lookup returns CDR1 SGHTA and CDR2 FQGNSA. CDR3 DNA: TGTGCCAGCAGCCCGATACAGGGGAGCTATGGCTACACCTTC. Protein product: CASSPIQGSYGYTF.

The table lists this clone with a count of one. The chain uses TRBV18 and TRBJ2-5; D is perhaps TRBD2 (5 bases). The CDR3 covers 16 residues. V dropped 2 bases and J dropped 4 bases, with 17 bases sitting between them. Per germline, CDR1 KGHSH and CDR2 LQKENI. CDR3 region: CASSPRSTGLGETQYF. In DNA, the CDR3 is TGTGCCAGCTCACCAAGGTCCACGGGGTTAGGAGAGACCCAGTACTTC.

This clone was picked up a small number of times. The CDR3 here is CASSPWSLAEAFF. DNA for the CDR3: TGTGCCAGCAGCCCTTGGTCTCTCGCTGAAGCTTTCTTT. The V call is TRBV5-5, the J call TRBJ1-1; D gene uncertain. Trimming removed 4 bases at V and 6 bases at J, with 13 bases between. This CDR3 is built from 13 residues. The germline V gene encodes CDR1 SGHKS and CDR2 YYEKEE (reference sequence). Looking up the rest from reference TRBV5-5 and TRBJ1-1 gives the full variable domain: DAGVTQSPTHLIKTRGQQVTLRCSPISGHKSVSWYQQVLGQGPQFIFQYYEKEERGRGNFPDRFSARQFPNYSSELNVNALLLGDSALYLCASSPWSLAEAFFGQGTRLTVV.

This chain links TRBV6-5 with TRBJ1-1, with 8 bases fitting TRBD1. This CDR3 is 14 amino acids long. The V and J ends lost 4 bases and 6 bases, in that order; junction bases with no gene match: 7. Germline assignment: CDR1 MNHEY and CDR2 SVGAGI. The CDR3 spells CASSLPGGWSEAFF. CDR3 coding DNA: TGTGCCAGCAGTTTACCAGGGGGCTGGTCTGAAGCTTTCTTT.

This chain links TRBV2 with TRBJ1-2, with TRBD1 identical over 9 bases. The CDR3 runs 15 residues. The junction had 13 bases not matched to a gene; V was cut back by 6 bases and J by 8 bases. Germline CDR1 and CDR2: SNHLY and FYNNEI. The CDR3 region is CASRTSGTGIGGYTF. In nucleotides, the CDR3 is TGTGCCAGCAGAACCTCCGGGACAGGGATTGGAGGCTACACCTTC. The full variable domain, its missing parts supplied by reference TRBV2 and TRBJ1-2, is EPEVTQTPSHQVTQMGQEVILRCVPISNHLYFYWYRQILGQKVEFLVSFYNNEISEKSEIFDDQFSVERPDGSNFTLKIRSTKLEDSAMYFCASRTSGTGIGGYTFGSGTRLTVV.

This chain joins TRBV4-2 and TRBJ1-2; D remains unclear. Germline lookup yields CDR1 LGHNA and CDR2 YNFKEQ. Deletions cut 0 bases from V and 5 bases from J, with 13 bases between. CDR3 length equals 15 residues. The CDR3 reads CASSQEGGDVYGYTF. In nucleotides, the CDR3 is TGTGCCAGCAGCCAAGAAGGCGGCGATGTGTATGGCTACACCTTC.

This clone occurred many times. The V call is TRBV3-1 (or the pseudogene TRBV3-2), the J call TRBJ1-2; D gene uncertain. Trimming took 3 bases from V and 4 from J, leaving 9 bases between them. The CDR3 spans 13 residues. The germline V gene encodes CDR1 LGHDT and CDR2 YNNKEL (reference sequence). This CDR3 is CASSQRGSYGYTF. CDR3 coding DNA: TGTGCCAGCAGCCAGAGAGGGAGCTATGGCTACACCTTC.

The V and J genes are TRBV30 and TRBJ2-5; the D is unclear. CDR3 length equals 12 residues. V lost 4 bases, J lost 2 bases, and 8 bases lay in between. CDR1 is GTSNPN and CDR2 is SVGIG in the germline V gene (reference sequence). The chain's CDR3 is CAWNLGQETQYF. As DNA, the CDR3 is TGTGCCTGGAACTTGGGGCAAGAGACCCAGTACTTC. The entire variable domain, with the rest obtained from reference TRBV30 and TRBJ2-5, is as follows: SQTIHQWPATLVQPVGSPLSLECTVEGTSNPNLYWYRQAAGRGLQLLFYSVGIGQISSEVPQNLSASRPQDRQFILSSKKLLLSDSGFYLCAWNLGQETQYFGPGTRLLVL.

The chain recombines TRBV5-8 with TRBJ1-4; possible D gene TRBD1, 6 bases. The length of the CDR3 is 15 residues. Trimming stripped 3 bases from V and 0 bases from J, with 9 bases between. Looked up from germline, CDR1 is SGHTS and CDR2 is YDEGEE. The CDR3 sequence: CASSSGQPTNEKLFF. The CDR3 nucleotides are TGTGCCAGCAGCTCCGGACAGCCAACTAATGAAAAACTGTTTTTT.

CDR3 in amino acids: CASSRGWSTDTQYF. The CDR3 DNA reads TGTGCCAGTAGTCGGGGGTGGAGCACAGATACGCAGTATTTT. This sequence joins TRBV19 and TRBJ2-3; a possible D gene is TRBD2 (6 bases). The CDR3 loop spans 14 amino acids. CDR1 is LNHDA, CDR2 SQIVND, per germline (reference sequence). V lost 5 bases and J lost 0, with 9 bases in between.

The chain has TRBV27 and TRBJ2-3; weak D call: TRBD1 (6 bases). Trimming took off 7 bases at V and 2 bases at J, with 13 bases between the two ends. The germline CDR1 and CDR2 sequences are MNHEY and SMNVEV (reference sequence). The CDR3 runs to 14 residues. The CDR3: CASTWDIFTDTQYF. The CDR3 nucleotides read TGTGCCAGCACCTGGGACATCTTCACAGATACGCAGTATTTT.

This chain connects TRBV4-2 to TRBJ1-2; unclear D gene. The CDR3 has 13 amino acids. Germline loops: CDR1 LGHNA, CDR2 YNFKEQ. The germline V and J ends were trimmed by 4 bases and 4 bases, with 10 bases remaining between them. Here the CDR3 reads CASSLGMPYGYTF. CDR3 DNA: TGTGCCAGCAGCCTTGGGATGCCCTATGGCTACACCTTC.

The rearrangement uses TRBV7-6 and TRBJ1-1, with 10 bases that match TRBD1. Germline loops: CDR1 SGHVS, CDR2 FNYEAQ. CDR3 length: 15 residues. V lost 5 bases and J lost 3; bases outside the gene matches: 6. The DNA for the CDR3 is TGTGCCAGCAGCGCCGAGACAGGGGGCGACACTGAAGCTTTCTTT. It yields the protein CASSAETGGDTEAFF. The entire variable domain, with the rest obtained from reference TRBV7-6 and TRBJ1-1, is as follows: GAGVSQSPRYKVTKRGQDVALRCDPISGHVSLYWYRQALGQGPEFLTYFNYEAQQDKSGLPNDRFSAERPEGSISTLTIQRTEQRDSAMYRCASSAETGGDTEAFFGQGTRLTVV.